These 12 T cell receptor beta chains were all obtained from the same sample, sequenced in a study of T cell responses to AZD1222 COVID-19 vaccine (dated by TCRdb to about 2021). The meaning of the sample's time point label: about 28 days (+/-7) after the second vaccine dose. Library construction relied on the immunoSEQ multiplex PCR assay. Imported from immuneACCESS, the table was reduced by TCRdb to in-frame sequences with V and J called. These copies leave out some clones; in studies compared against another copy, an unresolved V gene accounts for under half, and the cause of the remainder is not known. For this sample the table gives more than 80,000 clones, of which 80% to 95% were detected only once. Jointly, the top ten make up less than 10% of the sample. The sequencing used peripheral blood, collected 28 days after the second AZD1222 dose. Source of these receptors: an adult who received the AZD1222 COVID-19 vaccine.

This chain joins TRBV5-5 and TRBJ2-3; no clear D gene. Per germline, CDR1 SGHKS and CDR2 YYEKEE (reference sequence). CDR3 length: 12 amino acids. Trimming cost V 0 bases and J 4 bases, with 3 bases left between them. CDR3 protein: CASSLESDTQYF. CDR3 nucleotides: TGTGCCAGCAGCTTGGAATCAGATACGCAGTATTTT.

The chain links TRBV4-1 to TRBJ2-1; D not resolved. V shed 4 bases and J shed 5 bases, with 12 bases lying between them. CDR3 size: 14 residues. The V gene's germline CDR1 is MGHRA and CDR2 YSYEKL. DNA of the CDR3: TGCGCCAGCAGCCGGGCTAAAACCAACAATGAGCAGTTCTTC. Protein product: CASSRAKTNNEQFF.

The V and J genes are TRBV2 and TRBJ2-2, with 8 bases matching TRBD2. The CDR3 is 16 amino acids. The germline V gene has CDR1 SNHLY and CDR2 FYNNEI. Trimming cost V 8 bases and J 4 bases; bases outside gene matches: 12. CDR3 DNA: TGTGCCAGCGCAAAGGCGGTAAGCGGGAGCACCGGGGAGCTGTTTTTT. This gives the protein CASAKAVSGSTGELFF.

The chain has TRBV30 and TRBJ1-2; D ambiguous. Trimming left V 0 bases short and J 8 bases short, with 19 bases between. The CDR3 has 15 amino acids. CDR1 GTSNPN and CDR2 SVGIG come from the germline V gene (reference sequence). The CDR3 region is CAWSVPSANYRGYTF. As DNA, the CDR3 is TGTGCCTGGAGTGTACCTTCAGCCAATTACCGGGGCTACACCTTC.

This clone was seen a few times. The rearrangement joins TRBV19 to TRBJ1-5; D not resolved. This CDR3 has 14 amino acids. Trimming stripped 3 bases from V and 6 bases from J, with 12 bases between. Germline CDR1 and CDR2: LNHDA and SQIVND (reference sequence). The CDR3 here is CASSIAGLSQPQHF. CDR3 bases: TGTGCCAGTAGTATCGCCGGCCTAAGTCAGCCCCAGCATTTT. The full variable domain, with the rest looked up from reference TRBV19 and TRBJ1-5, is DGGITQSPKYLFRKEGQNVTLSCEQNLNHDAMYWYRQDPGQGLRLIYYSQIVNDFQKGDIAEGYSVSREKKESFPLTVTSAQKNPTAFYLCASSIAGLSQPQHFGDGTRLSIL.

The chain couples TRBV19 to TRBJ1-5; D remains unclear. The CDR3 sequence is 16 residues long. V lost 3 bases, J lost 9 bases, and 21 bases lay in between. CDR1 is LNHDA and CDR2 is SQIVND in the germline V gene (reference sequence). The CDR3 loop reads CASSIGFGQVRTPQHF. In DNA form, the CDR3 reads TGTGCCAGTAGTATTGGATTCGGCCAGGTGAGAACGCCCCAGCATTTT.

V is TRBV5-4 and J is TRBJ1-2, with D perhaps matching TRBD1 (5 bases). In germline, CDR1 is SGHNT, CDR2 YYREEE (reference sequence). Between the trimmed V and J ends, which lost 4 bases and 8 bases, there was a span of 27 bases. This CDR3 has 17 amino acids. In DNA, the CDR3 is TGTGCCAGCAGCCCTTATGACCGCCCCGGGGCGGGACGGGGCTACACCTTC. Its translation: CASSPYDRPGAGRGYTF.

This chain links TRBV4-1 with TRBJ2-1, with TRBD1 matching over 8 bases. The V and J ends lost 3 bases and 4 bases, in that order; junction bases with no gene match: 20. This CDR3 is 20 amino acids long. Germline CDR1 and CDR2: MGHRA and YSYEKL. The CDR3 reads CASSQDQRFGDRGSYNEQFF. DNA for the CDR3: TGCGCCAGCAGCCAGGATCAAAGGTTCGGCGACAGGGGTTCGTACAATGAGCAGTTCTTC.

The chain employs TRBV14 and TRBJ2-2; D may correspond to TRBD1 or TRBD2 (7 bases each). The CDR3 has 15 amino acids. The germline gives CDR1 SGHDN, CDR2 FVKESK. Between the trimmed V and J ends, which lost 4 bases and 6 bases, there was a span of 15 bases. The CDR3 nucleotides read TGTGCCAGCAGCCGGAGACAGGGAGGGGCCGGGGAGCTGTTTTTT. Translation gives CASSRRQGGAGELFF.

CDR3 sequence (DNA): TGCGCCAGCAGCCAAGATCAAGCTGGGGCCTCCTACAATGAGCAGTTCTTC. Translated: CASSQDQAGASYNEQFF. The chain uses TRBV4-3 and TRBJ2-1; maybe TRBD1 (5 bases). The V and J ends lost 0 bases and 0 bases respectively, with 12 bases between them. The CDR3 extends over 17 amino acids. The germline gives CDR1 LGHNA, CDR2 YSLEER.

This chain connects TRBV9 to TRBJ1-3; D not resolved. The CDR3 spans 15 residues. CDR1 and CDR2 from the germline V gene are SGDLS and YYNGEE. Trimming shortened V by 0 bases and J by 0 bases, and 7 bases separated the two germline ends. CDR3 coding DNA: TGTGCCAGCAGCGTAGGATCCGTCTCTGGAAACACCATATATTTT. Translating it yields CASSVGSVSGNTIYF.

This clone has just one count. The rearrangement links TRBV5-6 to TRBJ2-7; D remains ambiguous. From germline, CDR1 is SGHDT and CDR2 YYEEEE. There are 15 residues in the CDR3. The V and J ends lost 4 bases and 5 bases respectively, with 19 bases between them. CDR3 sequence reads: CASSAGSLTYHEQYF. The CDR3 DNA follows: TGTGCCAGCAGCGCAGGTTCCCTCACCTACCACGAGCAGTACTTC.